Sequencing of this TCR beta chain was carried out in a study of T cell repertoires in cytomegalovirus infection (dated by TCRdb to about 2019). Broadly, across the study: Donor HLA type was relevant to the analysis, as public TCR beta signatures indicated carriage of CMV infection together with the matching HLA type. Study-wide conclusions, independent of this receptor: The ex vivo response was dominated by HLA-C-restricted CMV-specific TCR beta clonotypes, and the single most frequent clonotype in two of eight donors was supplied by these HLA-C-restricted clonotypes. Cumulative frequency of public TCR beta family members discriminated carriers of CMV infection plus the relevant HLA type in this cohort and an independent 352-donor cohort.

The table lists this clonotype with a few counts. Its binding antigen is unknown. Within one base of it there is no much larger clone, and no base qualities were kept. The sample was run on an Illumina HiSeq 1500. TCRdb trimmed the raw reads at Q25, called clones with MiXCR and kept productive beta chains. Every entry covers one CDR3 protein and lists the most common genes and DNA from its rows. Within this sample are fewer than 250,000 distinct CDR3 sequences, with about 23% of them counted one time only. Over 15% of the sample lies in the top ten. The CDR1 and CDR2 encoded by the germline V gene (reference sequence) are DFQATT and SNEGSKA. Deletion took 3 bases off V and 3 bases off J, with a span of 8 bases between the germline ends. From cysteine to phenylalanine, the CDR3 is 12 amino acids long. The read is trimmed to its CDR3 DNA, 36 bases read in frame from base 1.

The clonotype comes from a human donor in good health (CMV status not recorded). Some clones in this sample may be carry-over from other donors' samples. The V and J segments used are TRBV20-1 and TRBJ2-5; the D gene cannot be resolved reliably. The material sequenced was CD8+ T cells from PBMCs. The DNA reads TGCAGTGCTAGTCGTGACGAAGAGACCCAGTACTTC. The resulting protein is CSASRDEETQYF.